A selection of T cell receptor beta chains follows, all from one sample in a study of pediatric ulcerative colitis. Sequencing was performed with immunoSEQ multiplex PCR; in TCRdb, only in-frame clones are kept and a portion is missing. The sample records over 35,000 clones, approximately 87% being singletons. The sample was blood. Receptors were obtained from a girl aged 10 to 17 with moderate ulcerative colitis. CDR3s leave out the opening cysteine and the closing phenylalanine or tryptophan.

v_call,cdr3_aa
TRBV9,ASSVEAVSGNTIY
TRBV11-2,ASSLLWGEEGEQY
TRBV25-1,ASKQNTEAF
TRBV28,ASQTNPNTDTQY
TRBV5-1,ASSSGTGGLYGYT
TRBV5-4,ASRTTPDTGELF
TRBV5-4,ASTRTGANYGYT
TRBV6-5,ASSYTSGNIYEQY
TRBV30,AWSDSGVQPQH
TRBV2,ASPSTASGANVLT
TRBV20-1,SATWTEAF
TRBV10-3,AISPGLAEETQY
TRBV19,ASSPSLGGAGYEQY
TRBV5-6,ASSRVDRPNYEQY
TRBV7-8,ASSSGATLGNEKLF
TRBV9,ASSPGTGGNTEAF
TRBV6-1,ASTMGLNYEQY
TRBV6-6,ASSYVKGGIDEQF
TRBV30,AWSEQGAVDEQY
TRBV28,ASSFPSSTMNTEAF
TRBV30,AWTSDRGTIY
TRBV10-3,AIRTGQRTDTQY
TRBV27,ASAIWGSPYNEQF
TRBV30,AWSRGILSNQPQH
TRBV19,ASSALARNMSTLATSTDTQY
TRBV6-5,ATERGGGREAF
TRBV12-5,ASGETDGETQY
TRBV30,AWSVSAGVSYEQY
TRBV7-2,ASSLWGWEGWANYGYT
TRBV19,ATGGAGGGYGYT
TRBV5-6,ASSSRAATNEKLF
TRBV7-8,ASSRDGTGLNQPQH
TRBV10-3,AISETTDRGYGYT
TRBV10-2,ASSRRGGTVWAGANVLT
TRBV5-1,ASSPPPSGHRGNEQF
TRBV4-1,ASSLHGDTLNTEAF
TRBV20-1,SAPEQGGYT
TRBV30,AWSIPGSNTGELF
TRBV10-2,ASSEGQVIGPGELF
TRBV27,ASSRQGPRPNTEAF